These 32 T cell receptor beta chains were sequenced from one sample in a study of human T cells and chemical hapten exposure. The sample's time point: patch test 2, 6 weeks after DPC sensitization. The treatment was: therapeutic diphenylcyclopropenone sensitization with weekly scalp DPC. Total RNA extraction was carried out from unfractionated whole blood. TCRdb redid the calling of the RACE reads with MiXCR, one entry per CDR3 protein. The table records 35,000 to 55,000 distinct CDR3 sequences, roughly 10% of them present only once. The sequencing used whole blood, collected in connection with sensitization to the hapten diphenylcyclopropenone (DPC). These receptors were collected from a woman aged 25 to 39 with alopecia areata. Some clones in this sample may be carry-over from other donors' samples.

The gene calls are TRBV28 and TRBJ2-5; 8 positions agree with TRBD2. The CDR3 loop spans 15 amino acids. V trimming: 6 bases; J trimming: 3 bases; junction bases outside the gene matches: 9. Germline V gives CDR1 MDHEN, CDR2 SYDVKM. CDR3 residues: CASSPPGGAEETQYF. The DNA of the CDR3 is TGTGCCAGCAGCCCGCCGGGGGGGGCTGAAGAGACCCAGTACTTC. The full variable domain, its missing parts supplied by reference TRBV28 and TRBJ2-5, is DVKVTQSSRYLVKRTGEKVFLECVQDMDHENMFWYRQDPGLGLRLIYFSYDVKMKEKGDIPEGYSVSREKKERFSLILESASTNQTSMYLCASSPPGGAEETQYFGPGTRLLVL.

V and J are TRBV6-6 and TRBJ2-3; D not certain. The ends were cut back, 7 bases at V and 2 bases at J, with 13 bases in the middle. The germline V gene has CDR1 MNHNY and CDR2 SVGAGI (reference sequence). The CDR3 has 14 amino acids. This CDR3 reads CASTARGITDTQYF. The CDR3 nucleotides read TGTGCCAGCACCGCGAGAGGAATCACAGATACGCAGTATTTT.

The chain employs TRBV7-2 and TRBJ1-2; D ambiguous. The CDR3 loop spans 14 amino acids. Germline V gene data show CDR1 as SGHTA and CDR2 as FQGNSA. The V end lost 2 bases, the J end lost 0 bases, and 7 bases lay between the germline ends. Here the CDR3 reads CASSLTMPNYGYTF. The DNA for the CDR3 is TGTGCCAGCAGCTTAACAATGCCTAACTATGGCTACACCTTC. The full variable domain, completed using reference TRBV7-2 and TRBJ1-2, is GAGVSQSPSNKVTEKGKDVELRCDPISGHTALYWYRQSLGQGLEFLIYFQGNSAPDKSGLPSDRFSAERTGGSVSTLTIQRTQQEDSAVYLCASSLTMPNYGYTFGSGTRLTVV.

The chain is built from TRBV29-1 and TRBJ1-1; unclear D gene. This CDR3 has 11 amino acids. The ends were cut back, 4 bases at V and 1 base at J, with 4 bases in the middle. Germline V gene sequence: CDR1 SQVTM, CDR2 ANQGSEA. The DNA of the CDR3 is TGCAGCGTTGGTCAGAACACTGAAGCTTTCTTT. Amino acid sequence: CSVGQNTEAFF.

This clonotype has just a few counts. This sequence joins TRBV6-2 or TRBV6-3 and TRBJ2-1, with 10 bases that match TRBD1. CDR1 and CDR2 from the germline V gene are MNHEY and SVGEGT. The CDR3 runs to 16 residues. V shed 7 bases, J shed 7 bases, and the junction held 13 bases outside the gene matches. In nucleotides, the CDR3 is TGTGCCAGCAAGTCCGGCGGGACAGGGGTAAAGAATGAGCAGTTCTTC. Protein product: CASKSGGTGVKNEQFF.

The V call is TRBV12-3 or TRBV12-4, the J call TRBJ2-2; D not resolved. Deletions cut 6 bases from V and 6 bases from J, with 5 bases between. This CDR3 is 11 amino acids long. CDR3 sequence (DNA): TGTGCCAGCAGCCCCCCCGGGGAGCTGTTTTTT. It specifies CASSPPGELFF.

V is TRBV7-2 and J is TRBJ2-5; no definite D call. Trimming stripped 4 bases from V and 1 base from J, with 7 bases between. CDR1 is SGHTA, CDR2 FQGNSA, per germline. The CDR3 is 13 residues long. CDR3 DNA sequence: TGTGCCAGCAGCTCCCGGGTCCAAGAGACCCAGTACTTC. Translated: CASSSRVQETQYF.

This clonotype was seen many times. This sequence joins TRBV12-3 or TRBV12-4 and TRBJ2-7, with 12 bases identical to TRBD2. The V gene end was trimmed by 6 bases and the J gene end by 6 bases; junction bases not matched to a gene: 9. CDR3 size: 15 residues. CDR3 sequence reads: CASSSASGGAGEQYF. DNA for the CDR3: TGTGCCAGCAGCTCGGCTAGCGGGGGGGCTGGCGAGCAGTACTTC.

Ten or more counts support this clonotype. The junction differs from germline at one of its ends, possibly a read error. The chain recombines TRBV7-7 with TRBJ2-1; maybe TRBD1 (5 bases). Germline values: CDR1 SSHAT, CDR2 FNYEAQ (reference sequence). This CDR3 spans 13 amino acids. CDR3 sequence: CASSPEWGLEQFF. CDR3 nucleotide sequence: TGTGCTAGCAGCCCCGAGTGGGGCCTTGAGCAGTTCTTC.

This clonotype has just a few counts. The J gene is TRBJ2-1, the V gene TRBV7-9; a possible D gene is TRBD2 (6 bases). V was shortened by 5 bases and J by 8 bases, with 19 bases between the two germline ends. The CDR3 runs to 15 residues. Germline V gene sequence: CDR1 SEHNR, CDR2 FQNEAQ (reference sequence). CDR3 loop: CASSPYGRPPDEQFF. DNA for the CDR3: TGTGCCAGCAGCCCCTATGGGAGGCCCCCCGATGAGCAGTTCTTC.

The J gene is TRBJ1-2, the V gene TRBV5-1, with 7 bases that match TRBD1. Germline V gene lookup returns CDR1 SGHRS and CDR2 YFSETQ. The CDR3 spans 14 residues. J was trimmed by 3 bases and V by 0 bases; bases with no gene match: 2. The CDR3 region has the DNA TGCGCCAGCAGCTTGGACAGGGGCGACTATGGCTACACCTTC. Its translation: CASSLDRGDYGYTF.

This clonotype was seen a few times. The chain is built from TRBV7-8 and TRBJ2-7; 9 nucleotides agree with TRBD1. J lost 7 bases, V lost 4 bases, and 14 bases had no gene match. Germline loops: CDR1 SGHVS, CDR2 FQNEAQ. The CDR3 contains 16 residues. The CDR3 nucleotides read TGTGCCAGCAGCTCCCTAACCGGGACAGGGATTGGGGAGCAGTACTTC. Protein sequence: CASSSLTGTGIGEQYF.

At least ten counts were recorded for this clonotype. This chain uses TRBV11-2 with TRBJ2-5, with D unclear. V was shortened by 1 base and J by 1 base, with 10 bases between the two germline ends. Germline V gene data show CDR1 as SGHAT and CDR2 as FQNNGV. The CDR3 spans 15 residues. CDR3 residues: CASSLALHLQETQYF. CDR3 in DNA: TGTGCCAGCAGCTTAGCCCTTCATCTCCAAGAGACCCAGTACTTC.

This clonotype has just a few counts. The chain couples TRBV6-5 to TRBJ1-2, with 7 bases matching TRBD1. Germline values: CDR1 MNHEY, CDR2 SVGAGI. This CDR3 region has 15 residues. V lost 6 bases and J lost 4; bases outside the gene matches: 11. The CDR3 bases are TGTGCCAGCAGCCTTAGTACCGGGACAGTCTATGGCTACACCTTC. Encoded protein: CASSLSTGTVYGYTF.

This clonotype showed up many times. V usage is TRBV19 and J usage is TRBJ1-6, with D unresolved. The CDR3 covers 17 residues. Per the germline V gene, CDR1 is LNHDA and CDR2 is SQIVND (reference sequence). The V gene lost 0 bases and the J gene lost 7 bases, with 16 bases spanning the gap. The CDR3 here is CASSIDGAGVRNSPLHF. The DNA of the CDR3 is TGTGCCAGTAGTATAGATGGCGCGGGAGTAAGAAATTCACCCCTCCACTTT.

Many counts were recorded for this clonotype. The gene calls are TRBV5-4 and TRBJ2-7; tentatively, D is TRBD1 or TRBD2 (5 bases each). V lost 2 bases and J 3 bases, leaving 12 bases between the germline ends. The CDR3 runs to 14 residues. Looked up from germline, CDR1 is SGHNT and CDR2 is YYREEE (reference sequence). CDR3 region: CASSFGDGIYEQYF. CDR3 nucleotides: TGTGCCAGCAGCTTTGGGGACGGGATCTACGAGCAGTACTTC.

Many counts were recorded for this clonotype. The V gene is TRBV2, the J gene TRBJ2-1; TRBD2 matches 9 bases. V dropped 6 bases and J dropped 1; count of bases not matched to a gene: 4. Germline CDR1 is SNHLY and CDR2 is FYNNEI. The CDR3 runs 15 residues. CDR3 DNA: TGTGCCAGCAGAGCAACTAGCGGGTCCTACAATGAGCAGTTCTTC. Protein: CASRATSGSYNEQFF.

In its sample, this clonotype was seen many times. The chain has TRBV20-1 and TRBJ2-3; 15 nucleotides align to TRBD2. The CDR3 loop spans 16 amino acids. CDR1 and CDR2 (germline): DFQATT, SNEGSKA (reference sequence). The V segment lost 6 bases and the J segment 3 bases; nucleotides outside the gene matches: 7. CDR3 amino acids: CSARTSGGAGTDTQYF. The CDR3 bases are TGCAGTGCCCGGACTAGCGGGGGGGCCGGAACAGATACGCAGTATTTT.

This clonotype was recorded many times. The gene calls are TRBV6-6 and TRBJ2-7; D is ambiguous. The CDR3 is made up of 11 amino acids. The ends were cut back, 0 bases at V and 5 bases at J, with 2 bases in the middle. Germline V gene data show CDR1 as MNHNY and CDR2 as SVGAGI (reference sequence). The chain's CDR3 is CASSYSNEQYF. CDR3 sequence (DNA): TGTGCCAGCAGTTACTCAAACGAGCAGTACTTC.

This clonotype turned up a few times. V is TRBV7-9 and J is TRBJ2-7; perhaps D is TRBD1 or TRBD2 (5 bases each). Trimming removed 8 bases from V and 1 base from J, with 9 bases in between. The CDR3 sequence is 12 residues long. Germline V gives CDR1 SEHNR, CDR2 FQNEAQ (reference sequence). The CDR3 nucleotides read TGTGCCAGCCGCTGGGGGTCCTACGAGCAGTACTTC. Its translation: CASRWGSYEQYF.

For the CDR3, the DNA is TGCAGTGCTAGAGTGGAAGCGGGGGGGCCGGTTTCGGAGACCCAGTACTTC. Its translation is CSARVEAGGPVSETQYF. The rearrangement links TRBV20-1 to TRBJ2-5; TRBD2 agrees at 10 bases. This CDR3 region has 17 residues. The V gene's germline CDR1 is DFQATT and CDR2 SNEGSKA (reference sequence). V trimming: 1 base; J trimming: 5 bases; junction bases outside the gene matches: 13.

The sample holds many counts of this clonotype. This chain links TRBV5-1 with TRBJ2-7; no reliable D call. This CDR3 region has 13 residues. Trimming left V 1 base short and J 0 bases short, with 5 bases between. Germline V lookup: CDR1 SGHRS, CDR2 YFSETQ. CDR3 sequence reads: CASSLTASYEQYF. In nucleotides, the CDR3 is TGCGCCAGCAGCTTGACGGCCTCCTACGAGCAGTACTTC.

This clonotype was counted between two and nine times. V gene TRBV7-8 combines with J gene TRBJ2-7; TRBD1 matches at 8 bases. Losses at the gene ends were 1 base for V and 4 bases for J; bases not matched to a gene: 6. Germline CDR1 SGHVS, CDR2 FQNEAQ. This CDR3 region has 15 residues. The CDR3 coding sequence is TGTGCCAGCAGCTTAGACAGGGGGTCGTGGTACGAGCAGTACTTC. It translates to CASSLDRGSWYEQYF.

This rearrangement joins TRBV7-9 to TRBJ2-5, with D hard to call. Trimming removed 1 base at V and 4 bases at J, with 7 bases between. The CDR3 spans 13 residues. CDR1 SEHNR and CDR2 FQNEAQ come from the germline V gene (reference sequence). CDR3: CASSLELRETQYF. In DNA, the CDR3 is TGTGCCAGCAGCTTAGAACTTAGAGAGACCCAGTACTTC.

CDR3 DNA sequence: TGTGCCAGCAGCTTTTCAAGAGTCAATGAGCAGTTCTTC. It yields the protein CASSFSRVNEQFF. V usage is TRBV7-2 and J usage is TRBJ2-1; D is ambiguous. The CDR3 spans 13 residues. The V gene's germline CDR1 is SGHTA and CDR2 FQGNSA. Trimming took off 3 bases at V and 6 bases at J, with 9 bases between the two ends.

This clonotype was counted many times. Germline is not matched at one junction end, which may reflect a read error. V gene TRBV12-3 or TRBV12-4 combines with J gene TRBJ1-1; the D gene is possibly TRBD1 (5 bases). CDR3 length: 12 residues. The CDR3 DNA reads TGTGCCAGCAGTTTATGGGGCACTGAAGCCTTCTTT. Protein: CASSLWGTEAFF.

This clonotype was detected only a few times. The rearrangement links TRBV5-1 to TRBJ1-1, with D tentatively TRBD1 (6 bases). CDR1 is SGHRS, CDR2 YFSETQ, per germline. The CDR3 is made up of 13 amino acids. V lost 4 bases, J lost 6 bases, and 13 bases lay in between. CDR3 DNA sequence: TGCGCCAGCAGCAGACTACAGGGCTCTGAAGCTTTCTTT. Amino acids: CASSRLQGSEAFF.

The rearrangement joins TRBV4-1 to TRBJ1-2, with a tentative D call TRBD1 (5 bases). CDR3 length equals 14 residues. From germline, CDR1 is MGHRA and CDR2 YSYEKL. V was clipped by 5 bases and J by 3 bases, with 13 bases between them. DNA of the CDR3: TGCGCCAGCAGCTTCTCCGCCAGGGACTATGGCTACACCTTC. This gives the protein CASSFSARDYGYTF.

The V and J genes are TRBV5-1 and TRBJ2-5; maybe TRBD1 (5 bases). The germline V and J ends were trimmed by 0 bases and 6 bases, with 18 bases remaining between them. This CDR3 has 16 amino acids. The germline CDR1 and CDR2 sequences are SGHRS and YFSETQ. The CDR3 DNA is TGCGCCAGCAGCTTGGAGGGGTTAAGTGGCGACAAGACCCAGTACTTC. Amino acid sequence: CASSLEGLSGDKTQYF.

The chain joins TRBV6-1 to TRBJ2-1; D unresolved. With 4 bases removed from V and 5 bases from J, the gap between germline ends came to 12 bases. The CDR3 covers 14 residues. CDR1 MNHNS and CDR2 SASEGT come from the germline V gene. The CDR3 nucleotides are TGTGCCAGCAGTGTCTTGATTCCAGACAATGAGCAGTTCTTC. As protein: CASSVLIPDNEQFF.

There are many counts of this clonotype. The J gene is TRBJ1-6, the V gene TRBV9; tentative D call: TRBD1 (5 bases). V lost 3 bases and J 6 bases, leaving 13 bases between the germline ends. The length of the CDR3 is 15 residues. Germline values: CDR1 SGDLS, CDR2 YYNGEE. The CDR3 sequence: CASSESARGNSPLHF. CDR3 nucleotides: TGTGCCAGCAGCGAGTCCGCGAGGGGTAATTCACCCCTCCACTTT.

This clonotype was seen repeatedly, ten times or more. The chain recombines TRBV20-1 with TRBJ2-3, with 9 bases aligning to TRBD2. CDR3 size: 15 residues. J gave up 1 base and V 3 bases, and 5 bases lay outside the gene matches. CDR1 and CDR2 from the germline V gene are DFQATT and SNEGSKA (reference sequence). The CDR3 DNA follows: TGCAGTGCTAGGGTCCCTAGCGGGGGCACAGATACGCAGTATTTT. Translating it yields CSARVPSGGTDTQYF.